This T cell receptor beta chain derives from a study of early T cells in non-severe SARS-CoV-2 infection. As for the study in general: Unsorted whole-blood RNA was sequenced in bulk, leaving chains unpaired.

In the library, individual cDNA molecules carried attached unique molecular identifiers. TCRdb reprocessed the 5' RACE reads with MiXCR, giving one entry per CDR3 protein. The sample consists of around 110,000 distinct CDR3 sequences, 11% of them appearing once. This clonotype was seen a few times. Its cognate antigen is unknown. Germline assignment: CDR1 LGHDT and CDR2 YNNKEL (reference sequence). The CDR3 sequence is 17 residues long. V dropped 0 bases and J dropped 5 bases, with 20 bases sitting between them. Study-wide results and limits: Reliance on VDJdb matching favored anti-spike CD8 responses; private and CD4 specificities were missed.

This TCR derives from an adult who was a healthcare worker with PCR-confirmed SARS-CoV-2 infection or an uninfected control (not recorded which). V gene TRBV3-1 combines with J gene TRBJ2-7, with a possible D match to TRBD1 (7 bases). What was sequenced was whole blood. The CDR3 bases are TGTGCCAGCAGCCAAGATTTATGGAGGGGGCTTTACCACGAGCAGTACTTC. This gives the protein CASSQDLWRGLYHEQYF.